The sample holds many counts of the clone carrying this T cell receptor (beta chain). Its antigen is unknown. The data were obtained in a study of T-cell reconstitution after alpha-beta-depleted transplantation in children. Trimming removed 3 bases from V and 3 bases from J; junction bases left unmatched: 9. Germline V lookup: CDR1 SGHRS, CDR2 YFSETQ. The CDR3 totals 16 residues. Notes on the study in general: Surviving recipient T cells and thymic progenitors underlay high day-60 TCRbeta diversity in some patients.

Unique molecular identifiers were incorporated when the TCRbeta library was constructed. From the PCR reads, TCRdb called clonotypes with MiXCR, one entry per CDR3 protein. The sample consists of approximately 190,000 distinct CDR3 sequences, about 6% of them appearing once. The TCR was taken from a girl younger than two with combined immunodeficiency, due to receive a stem cell transplant. Sample: PBMCs, taken before TCRalphabeta/CD19-depleted stem cell transplant. The gene calls are TRBV5-1 and TRBJ2-3; 8 bases match TRBD1. The CDR3 is CASSWIGTGETDTQYF. As DNA, the CDR3 is TGCGCCAGCAGCTGGATCGGGACAGGTGAAACAGATACGCAGTATTTT.